This T cell receptor beta chain was sequenced for a study of shared clonotypes between healthy human individuals. The study enrolled healthy HIV-negative adults without recent acute infections or vaccinations as donors. The authors divided CD4+ cells into CD45RA+ naive and CD45RA-negative memory subsets. Losses at the gene ends were 5 bases for V and 4 bases for J; bases not matched to a gene: 3. This CDR3 has 13 residues. The germline V gene has CDR1 SGHTA and CDR2 FQGNSA. General observations from the study: Few donors limited the genetic and exposure-history diversity represented.

The authors loaded around 200 ng DNA, 28,000 or so T cell genomes, into sorted-subset replicate PCRs. Libraries were prepared by immunoSEQ multiplex PCR; TCRdb keeps only in-frame clonotypes and omits some of them. Of approximately 2.5 million clones in the sample, over 85% were seen once. About this clone itself: The antigen remains unidentified.

J is TRBJ2-5 and V is TRBV7-2, with 8 bases aligning to TRBD1. The sample was naive CD4+ T cells from PBMCs. Subset in this sample: CD45RA+ positively selected. The clonotype comes from a man younger than 30 in good health. Some clones in this sample may be carry-over from other donors' samples. CDR3 nucleotides: TGTGCCAGCAGCCGAGGGACAGGAGAGACCCAGTACTTC. This translates into CASSRGTGETQYF. Complete variable domain (other parts from reference TRBV7-2 and TRBJ2-5): GAGVSQSPSNKVTEKGKDVELRCDPISGHTALYWYRQSLGQGLEFLIYFQGNSAPDKSGLPSDRFSAERTGGSVSTLTIQRTQQEDSAVYLCASSRGTGETQYFGPGTRLLVL.